Listed below are T cell receptor beta chains from one sample, sequenced in a study of T cell changes during pregnancy in multiple sclerosis. TCRdb's copy holds only in-frame clones and misses some; the assay was immunoSEQ multiplex PCR. The sample includes around 30,000 clones, about 90% of them seen just once. The source material was CD8+ T cells from peripheral blood mononuclear cells, sampled before pregnancy. All receptors derive from a female donor with multiple sclerosis, enrolled in a pregnancy study. Each CDR3 is given with its conserved first and last residue. D genes are given only for firm matches. Clone size, where shown, is once, few, many, or a class for clones that have expanded.

TRBV6-5	14	NA	TRBJ1-1	TRBD1	TGTGCCAGCAGTTCAAGGACAGGGGTTACTGAAGCTTTCTTT	CASSSRTGVTEAFF
TRBV28	14	NA	TRBJ2-3	NA	TGTGCCAGCAGTTTGTTACAGGGCACAGATACGCAGTATTTT	CASSLLQGTDTQYF
TRBV5-6	14	once	TRBJ1-2	NA	TGTGCCAGCAGCTTGGTAAGGGCCAGGAGGGGCTACACCTTC	CASSLVRARRGYTF
TRBV5-6	14	NA	TRBJ1-2	TRBD1	TGTGCCAGCAGCAGGGGACAGGGGGTCTATGGCTACACCTTC	CASSRGQGVYGYTF
TRBV6-4	15	many	TRBJ2-6	NA	TGTGCCAGCAGTGACGGCAAATCTGGGGCCAACGTCCTGACTTTC	CASSDGKSGANVLTF
TRBV19	14	NA	TRBJ2-5	TRBD1	TGTGCCAGTAGTATTGGCAGGGGGCTTGAGACCCAGTACTTC	CASSIGRGLETQYF
TRBV7-9	15	NA	TRBJ2-3	NA	TGTGCCAGCAGCTTAGCGGACTACAACACAGATACGCAGTATTTT	CASSLADYNTDTQYF
TRBV4-3	20	NA	TRBJ2-3	TRBD2	TGCGCCAGCAGCCAAGAAGGCGGTTCGCTAGCGGGGACTATCACAGATACGCAGTATTTT	CASSQEGGSLAGTITDTQYF
TRBV7-6	18	NA	TRBJ2-2	TRBD2	TGTGCCAGCAGCCTTCCACTAGCGGGAGGGCCGGACACCGGGGAGCTGTTTTTT	CASSLPLAGGPDTGELFF
TRBV9	12	NA	TRBJ1-2	NA	TGTGCCAGCAGCCGGGGGGCAGATGGCTACACCTTC	CASSRGADGYTF
TRBV5-6	16	NA	TRBJ1-5	NA	TGTGCCAGCAGCCTATACCCAGGAGGCGGAGACCAGCCCCAGCATTTT	CASSLYPGGGDQPQHF
TRBV7-9	16	many	TRBJ2-7	TRBD2	TGTGCCAGCAGCGGGGGACTAGCGGGTACGTCCTACGAGCAGTACTTC	CASSGGLAGTSYEQYF
TRBV19	13	NA	TRBJ1-4	NA	TGTGCCAGTAACCCAGGGAGGGATGAAAAACTGTTTTTT	CASNPGRDEKLFF
TRBV4-3	15	once	TRBJ1-2	NA	TGCGCCAGCAGCCAAGAAATAGGCAGGGCTGATGGCTACACCTTC	CASSQEIGRADGYTF
TRBV7-2	13	NA	TRBJ1-4	NA	TGTGCCAGCAGCGCGCCCCCCATTGAAAAACTGTTTTTT	CASSAPPIEKLFF